This TCR beta chain was sequenced in a study of T-cell memory formation after mild COVID-19. V lost 1 base and J 7 bases, leaving 8 bases between the germline ends. The CDR3 length is 14 residues. This clonotype appeared many times. 5'RACE, which relied on constant-segment primers, yielded TCR alpha and TCR beta cDNA libraries carrying sample barcodes and UMIs. TCRdb recomputed calls from the 5' RACE reads with MiXCR, one row per CDR3 protein. The repertoire includes about 360,000 distinct CDR3 sequences, about 15% of them detected once, and under 25% sits in the top ten. This sequence joins TRBV12-3 or TRBV12-4 and TRBJ1-6; D call uncertain. The clonotype originates from a young man who had mild COVID-19 (a few samples of this study predate the infection). Cell type and time point are not known. Sequenced: PBMCs or a T cell subset sorted from them (not recorded which). The CDR3: CASSLGALNSPLHF. The CDR3 coding sequence is TGTGCCAGCAGTTTAGGGGCCCTAAATTCACCCCTCCACTTT.